This entry describes one T cell receptor beta chain. Antigen: not known. Only in-frame clones appear in the TCRdb table, and some are missing; sequencing was by immunoSEQ multiplex PCR. The repertoire holds over 25,000 clones, with around four fifths as singletons. This entry is derived from a study of STAT5B mutations in CD4+ large granular lymphocyte leukemia. Findings of the study overall: No patients shared main leukemic clonotypes, though less than 30% appeared at low frequency elsewhere. Compared with healthy controls (2/35), patient top clones favored TRBV06 (8/27).

V lost 8 bases and J 4 bases, leaving 19 bases between the germline ends. The CDR3 is made up of 15 amino acids. Germline assignment: CDR1 SNHLY and CDR2 FYNNEI. The chain carries TRBV2 and TRBJ2-3, with D perhaps matching TRBD2 (5 bases). Sequencing was carried out using CD4+ T cells from blood buffy coats. The receptor was isolated from a human donor in good health. The CDR3 coding sequence is TGTGCCAGCGGAAAGCTACGGGGTAGGGCAGATACGCAGTATTTT. Amino acid sequence: CASGKLRGRADTQYF.